This T cell receptor beta chain came from a study of T cells in localized non-small cell lung cancer. Findings and limits, study-wide: Longer overall survival associated with higher blood T cell density; shorter survival with higher adjacent-lung clonality. Multi-region tumor sequencing was not done, so intratumor heterogeneity could not be excluded.

Germline assignment: CDR1 SGHRS and CDR2 YFSETQ. Trimming left V 0 bases short and J 1 base short, with 8 bases between. The CDR3 totals 15 residues. Worth noting for this clone: The antigen remains unidentified.

Clones were read by immunoSEQ multiplex PCR, and TCRdb kept only the in-frame ones, dropping some. The sample yields some 90,000 clones, 87% seen once. The clonotype originates from a man aged 35 to 70 with stage I squamous cell lung carcinoma. This specimen was peripheral blood, taken before any cancer treatment. The J gene is TRBJ1-5, the V gene TRBV5-1; D is unresolved. DNA of the CDR3: TGCGCCAGCAGCTTGGAGGGTGTCAGCAATCAGCCCCAGCATTTT. Its protein product is CASSLEGVSNQPQHF.